This TCR beta chain stems from a study of memory CD4+ T cells and cytomegalovirus serostatus. The table came from immunoSEQ multiplex PCR; TCRdb's copy has only in-frame clones and leaves some out. This sample carries some 59,000 clones, around 83% of them seen once, and the ten largest clones take roughly 0.9%. The sort gate was single viable CD3+CD4+CD8-CD45RO+ cells for memory CD4+ T cells. Germline lookup yields CDR1 SGHTA and CDR2 FQGNSA. The CDR3 length is 15 residues. V was cut by 5 bases and J by 4 bases, with 17 bases left in between. The source of this sequence is an adult in good health and CMV-seronegative. The chain carries TRBV7-2 and TRBJ2-5; D is perhaps TRBD2 (5 bases). The sample taken for sequencing was memory CD4+ T cells from blood. CDR3 residues: CASSKTRGTRETQYF. DNA of the CDR3: TGTGCCAGCAGCAAAACCCGGGGAACAAGAGAGACCCAGTACTTC.